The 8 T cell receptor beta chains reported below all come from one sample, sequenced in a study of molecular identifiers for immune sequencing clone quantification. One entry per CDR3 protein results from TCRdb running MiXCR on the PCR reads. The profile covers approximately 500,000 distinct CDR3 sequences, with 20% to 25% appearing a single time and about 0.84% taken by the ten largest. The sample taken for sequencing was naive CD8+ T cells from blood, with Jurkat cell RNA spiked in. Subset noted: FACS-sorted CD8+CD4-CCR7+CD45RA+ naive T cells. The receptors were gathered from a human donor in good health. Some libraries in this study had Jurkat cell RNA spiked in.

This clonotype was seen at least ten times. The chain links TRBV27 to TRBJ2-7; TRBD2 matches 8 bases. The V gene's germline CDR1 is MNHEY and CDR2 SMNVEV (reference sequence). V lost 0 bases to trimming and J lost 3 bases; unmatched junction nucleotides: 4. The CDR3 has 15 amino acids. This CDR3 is CASSLSASGGYEQYF. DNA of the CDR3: TGTGCCAGCAGTTTATCGGCGAGCGGGGGCTACGAGCAGTACTTC.

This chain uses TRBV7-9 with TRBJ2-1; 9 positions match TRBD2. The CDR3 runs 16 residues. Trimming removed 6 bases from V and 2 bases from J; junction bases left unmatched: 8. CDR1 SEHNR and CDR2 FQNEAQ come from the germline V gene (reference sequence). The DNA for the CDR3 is TGTGCCAGCAGGGATCAAGCGGGAGGCCCCTACAATGAGCAGTTCTTC. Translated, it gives CASRDQAGGPYNEQFF.

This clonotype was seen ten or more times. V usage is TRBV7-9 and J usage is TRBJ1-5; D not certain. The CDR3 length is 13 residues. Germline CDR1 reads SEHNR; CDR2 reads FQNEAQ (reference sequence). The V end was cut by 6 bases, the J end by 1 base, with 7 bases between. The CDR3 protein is CASSHASNQPQHF. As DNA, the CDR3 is TGTGCCAGCAGTCATGCGAGCAATCAGCCCCAGCATTTT. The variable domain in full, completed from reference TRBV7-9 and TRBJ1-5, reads DTGVSQNPRHKITKRGQNVTFRCDPISEHNRLYWYRQTLGQGPEFLTYFQNEAQLEKSRLLSDRFSAERPKGSFSTLEIQRTEQGDSAMYLCASSHASNQPQHFGDGTRLSIL.

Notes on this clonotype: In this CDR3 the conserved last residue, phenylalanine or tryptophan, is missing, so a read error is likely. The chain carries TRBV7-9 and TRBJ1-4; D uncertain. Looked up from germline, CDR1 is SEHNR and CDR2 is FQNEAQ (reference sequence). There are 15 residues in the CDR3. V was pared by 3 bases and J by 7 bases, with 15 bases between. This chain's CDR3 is CASSLSDTAAEKLFL. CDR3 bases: TGTGCCAGCAGCTTGTCCGACACGGCTGCTGAAAAACTGTTTCTT.

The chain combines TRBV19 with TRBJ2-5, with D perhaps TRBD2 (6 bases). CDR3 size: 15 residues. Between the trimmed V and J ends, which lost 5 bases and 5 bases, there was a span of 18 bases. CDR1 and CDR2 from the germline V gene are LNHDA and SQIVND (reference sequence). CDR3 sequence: CASSAAPTSLETQYF. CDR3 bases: TGTGCCAGTAGTGCAGCGCCGACTAGTCTTGAGACCCAGTACTTC.

As DNA, the CDR3 is TGCGCCAGCAGCCAAGAAAGGGGGCTGGATCAGCCCCAGCATTTT. Its translation is CASSQERGLDQPQHF. The chain employs TRBV4-3 and TRBJ1-5, with 7 bases aligning to TRBD1. This CDR3 contains 15 residues. The V gene end was trimmed by 0 bases and the J gene end by 5 bases; junction bases not matched to a gene: 4. Germline V gives CDR1 LGHNA, CDR2 YSLEER.

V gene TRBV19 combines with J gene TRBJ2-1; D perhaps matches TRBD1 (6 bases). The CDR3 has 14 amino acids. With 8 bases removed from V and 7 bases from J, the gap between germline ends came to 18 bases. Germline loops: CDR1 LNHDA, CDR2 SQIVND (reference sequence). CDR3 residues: CASLGRGIANEQFF. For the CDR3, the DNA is TGTGCCAGTTTGGGAAGGGGGATCGCGAATGAGCAGTTCTTC.

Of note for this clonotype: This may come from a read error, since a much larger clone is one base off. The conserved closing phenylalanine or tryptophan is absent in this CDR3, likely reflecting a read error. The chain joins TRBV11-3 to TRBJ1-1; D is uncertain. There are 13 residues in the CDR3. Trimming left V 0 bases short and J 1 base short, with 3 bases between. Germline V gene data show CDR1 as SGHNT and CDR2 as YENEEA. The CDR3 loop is CASSLERNTEAFS. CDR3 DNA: TGTGCCAGCAGCTTAGAACGGAACACTGAAGCTTTCTCT.